This T cell receptor beta chain comes out of a study of cytomegalovirus exposure and HLA in healthy donors (dated by TCRdb to the late 2010s). About the study as a whole: An earlier analysis of several hundred of the donors reported roughly 270 Gb of sequence data and more than 90 million unique TCR beta sequences from some 180 million T cells. An early release covering over 500 HLA-typed donors comprised roughly 300 gigabases of sequencing data and some 79 million unique TCR sequences. Of the roughly 400 genotyped donors, 70% to 90% were placed in the genetic ancestry cluster associated with self-reported Caucasian donors. The study aimed to test whether signatures of past pathogen exposure could be identified by cataloging public T cell receptors. Using immunosequencing, the study profiled T cell repertoires from fewer than 700 subjects and related those repertoires to cytomegalovirus serostatus. Along with the roughly 700-subject first cohort, a separate validation cohort of over a hundred different subjects was used. To predict cytomegalovirus infection status, the study combined high-throughput TCR immunosequencing, statistical association of individual TCRs with disease status, and machine learning. A later analysis re-analyzed previously published TCR beta repertoires from 666 donors and added high-resolution HLA genotyping to study TCR occurrence patterns. The later analysis used no new phenotypic data to find candidate immune exposures, relying instead on TCR beta sequences and their occurrence across donors. In an earlier analysis of roughly 580 of the donors, high-throughput TCR beta sequencing was used to judge whether each TCR beta V gene segment behaved as functional or pseudogenic. Donor age, sex, ethnicity and CMV serostatus were collected together with the repertoire data. In a later genetic analysis, genome-wide SNP genotypes for about 55% of the 666 donors were used, and that subset was treated as a discovery cohort. All discovery cohort repertoires had been generated using a single sequencing platform. HLA typing covered class I and class II loci at four-digit resolution. The number of typed donors differed by locus: about 629-630 for A, B, C, DRB1 and DQB1; 522 for DQA1; roughly 600 for DPA1; and 400 to 480 for DPB1. Roughly 5 DR-DQ haplotypes were handled as single units for association and clustering because linkage in the cohort was strong. On average, 235,054 unique TCR beta nucleotide sequences were sequenced per donor among a few hundred genotyped donors of the cohort, with roughly 18% of those sequences being non-productive. What the research found in general, with its limitations: A further reported finding was that TCR beta sequences accurately predicted the HLA-A and HLA-B alleles for most subjects in the first cohort. Broadly in line with IMGT annotations, most TCR beta V segments showed up in productive rearrangements about 87% or about 30% of the time in an earlier analysis of roughly 590 of the donors. Most CMV-associated TCR beta chains appeared to be HLA-restricted in a later analysis, and the HLA associations seemed to be driven largely by CMV exposure. Strong co-occurrence of HLA alleles, especially DR and DQ, made assigning TCR associations to individual alleles difficult. A group of highly shared sequence variants was considered likely to be a technical artifact of the sequencing pipeline. Most TCR sequences were observed very rarely across donors, whereas some public TCRs were present in many individuals. For the cohort, immune exposure information was limited to CMV serostatus. In the study, some 160 TCR beta chains were listed as associated with cytomegalovirus. A later analysis found that HLA-associated TCR beta chains were more clonally expanded and had lower generation probabilities than equally common non-associated chains. Specific HLA alleles were associated with 15,000 to 20,000 TCR beta sequences at a false discovery rate of 0.05 in a later analysis. A few of the identified cytomegalovirus-associated TCR beta chains were confirmed in vitro to be specific for cytomegalovirus antigens. Because HLA typing was unavailable for some donors at each locus, only the typed subset was used in association tests. In a later analysis, TCR association rates were found to vary across HLA loci, with the most associated TCRs seen for DRB1 alleles and the fewest for HLA-C alleles. Presence/absence analyses assumed roughly uniform sequencing depth across donors, an assumption that may not hold. Correlated functional status among segregating V segments might be attributable to linkage disequilibrium, but an unknown experimental factor could not be ruled out. Because counts were too low, seventeen rarely observed V segments, including chromosome 9 orphons, were left out of the earlier analysis of over 550 of the donors. According to a later analysis, parvovirus B19, influenza, CMV and Epstein-Barr virus appeared linked to several top co-occurrence clusters. A later genetic analysis associated a missense DCLRE1C variant with V-gene and J-gene trimming of TCR beta chains, and an independent cohort replicated the association. The classifier was reported to diagnose cytomegalovirus status with high specificity and sensitivity in both the original and validation cohorts. According to the authors, the approach could potentially be generalized to other disease states and immunological phenotypes. According to a later genetic analysis, donors in an Asian-associated ancestry cluster had fewer N-insertions in productive TCRs than the approximately 710-donor mean. The 87-base-pair reads could not distinguish some IMGT-functional V segments, including TRBV6-2 and TRBV6-3, so those segments were excluded. This cohort had only TCR beta chains sequenced, and the lack of alpha or paired-chain data limited which features could be detected.

To note about this clone: The antigen it recognizes is unknown. Base qualities are not at hand, and no much larger clone is one base apart.

Trimming takes 3 bases from V and 1 base from J, and the germline ends sit 9 bases apart. From the cysteine through the phenylalanine, the CDR3 covers 14 amino acids. Here the CDR3 DNA is all that survives: 42 bases in frame from base 1. Based on the germline V gene (reference sequence), the CDR1 and CDR2 sequences are WNHNN and SYGVQD. In total, approximately 690 healthy bone marrow donors made up the cohort. At the time of sampling, all cohort members were nominally healthy, though unrecorded immune exposures were likely present. The donor tested CMV seropositive, placing the donor among the 250 to 350 seropositive members of the cohort. A peripheral blood sample was collected from each donor, and TCR beta sequencing was performed on peripheral blood mononuclear cells. Genomic DNA was extracted from the blood cell samples with the Qiagen DNeasy Blood Extraction Kit. The library came from the immunoSEQ multiplex PCR assay. For the multiplex PCR, a mixture combining 60 forward primers for TCR Vbeta segments and 13 reverse primers for TCR Jbeta segments was used. The CDR3 region of rearranged TCR beta genes was amplified from genomic DNA by a multiplex PCR assay. The Illumina HiSeq System was used to sequence the amplified TCR beta libraries as 87-base-pair reads. As for how the authors treated the data: Across the 670 or so repertoires, a later analysis counted 78 million or so unique TCR beta chains, 9.5 million to 12 million of which were shared by at least two donors. Raw reads were error-corrected and collapsed into unique sequences by a nearest-neighbor algorithm in which closely related sequences were merged to remove PCR and sequencing errors. V, D and J gene segments were assigned by aligning CDR3 sequences to IMGT reference sequences. For a sequence to be retained, a match of at least six nucleotides was required to both a V gene segment and a J gene segment. Rearrangements were called productive when the CDR3 lacked stop codons and stayed in frame with V and J; all others were non-productive. CDR3 was defined according to IMGT convention as the region running from the second conserved V-encoded cysteine to the conserved J-encoded phenylalanine. The earlier analysis of about 590 of the donors excluded sequences that lacked an unambiguous match to a single V gene segment. In an earlier analysis of some 590 of the donors, a V segment was called functional when productive rearrangements were above 56.7%, and segregating when the standard deviation between donors exceeded 5%. A statistical classification framework was developed to diagnose cytomegalovirus status using the catalog of TCR beta chain sequences. A later analysis assigned V and J genes by comparing TCR nucleotide sequences with IMGT/GENE-DB human TR gene sequences. The TCRdist pipeline was used in a later analysis to assign CDR3 sequences and most-parsimonious VDJ recombination scenarios. A later analysis defined each TCR beta chain by its CDR3 amino acid sequence plus V-gene family, and excluded reads lacking a unique V-gene family. In a later analysis, around 650 highly shared, low-generation-probability nucleotide sequences were removed to address suspected cross-contamination and a sequencing artifact. In a later analysis, a clonal expansion index for each public chain was calculated from normalized within-repertoire ranks of inferred template counts. Generation probabilities in a later analysis came from a VDJ recombination model fitted to out-of-frame rearrangements, and those results were checked against IGoR. In a later analysis, TCR-TCR, TCR-HLA and TCR-CMV co-occurrence was scored with hypergeometric tests, and a repertoire-size bias correction was applied to TCR pairs. To estimate false discovery rates, a later analysis permuted the HLA or CMV assignments 20 times. In a later analysis, co-occurring TCRs were grouped with DBSCAN, and TCRdist sequence similarity was added when clustering was performed within HLA-allele-positive subsets. Repertoires with fewer than 30,000 or more than 120,000 public chains were left out of co-occurrence clustering, as were five repertoires with anomalous nucleotide sharing. The table was pulled from immuneACCESS by TCRdb, which kept in-frame rearrangements only. Such tables lose some clones; where checked, under half of the loss comes from unresolved V genes, and the rest has no known cause. V, J and clone size reflect that table, while D and trimming were determined from the DNA. The sample has fewer than 150,000 clones on record, roughly 83% of them singletons. 4% to 5% of the sample is in the top ten clones.

This clonotype originated in a man in his forties in good health and CMV-seropositive. The rearranged segments are TRBV10-1 and TRBJ2-5; the D gene assignment is ambiguous. The sequenced sample consisted of PBMCs. The nucleotides read TGCGCCAGCAGTGATGACCGGGTCCAAGAGACCCAGTACTTC. This yields the protein CASSDDRVQETQYF.